This paragraph reports one TCR beta chain. The data are from a study of control samples from healthy donors and cancer patients. The CDR3 sequence is 15 residues long. From germline, CDR1 is LNHNV and CDR2 YYDKDF (reference sequence). Trimming removed 0 bases from V and 2 bases from J, with 8 bases in between. Method: immunoSEQ multiplex PCR; TCRdb's copy keeps in-frame clones and lacks some. The sample yields 200,000 or so clones, 85% to 95% seen once. This TCR came from a man aged 50 to 59 in good health. The V and J genes are TRBV15 and TRBJ2-1, with D possibly being TRBD2 (5 bases). The sequencing input was blood. The CDR3 DNA reads as TGTGCCACCAGCAGAGATGTACTAGCCTACAATGAGCAGTTCTTC. Translation: CATSRDVLAYNEQFF.